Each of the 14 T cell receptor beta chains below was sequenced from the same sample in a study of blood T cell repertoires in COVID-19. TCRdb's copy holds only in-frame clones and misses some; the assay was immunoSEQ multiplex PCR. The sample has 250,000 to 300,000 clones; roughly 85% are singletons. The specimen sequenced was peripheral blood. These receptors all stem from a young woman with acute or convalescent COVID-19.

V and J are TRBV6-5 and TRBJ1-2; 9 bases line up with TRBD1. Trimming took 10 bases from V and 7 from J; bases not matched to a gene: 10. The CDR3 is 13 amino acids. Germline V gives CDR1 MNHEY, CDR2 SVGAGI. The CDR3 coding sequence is TGTGCCACCGTGGACAGGGGCAGAGGTGGCTACACCTTC. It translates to CATVDRGRGGYTF.

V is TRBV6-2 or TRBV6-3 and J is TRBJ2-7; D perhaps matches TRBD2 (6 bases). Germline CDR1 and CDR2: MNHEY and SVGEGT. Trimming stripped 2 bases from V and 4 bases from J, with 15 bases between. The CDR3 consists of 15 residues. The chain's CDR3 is CASSYPAGRSYEQYF. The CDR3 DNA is TGTGCCAGCAGTTACCCCGCGGGAAGGTCTTACGAGCAGTACTTC.

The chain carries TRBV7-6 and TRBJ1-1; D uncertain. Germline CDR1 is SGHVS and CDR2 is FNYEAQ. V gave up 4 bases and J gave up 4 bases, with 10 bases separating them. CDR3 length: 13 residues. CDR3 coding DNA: TGTGCCAGCAGCTACTCAGAGGGCACTGAAGCTTTCTTT. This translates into CASSYSEGTEAFF.

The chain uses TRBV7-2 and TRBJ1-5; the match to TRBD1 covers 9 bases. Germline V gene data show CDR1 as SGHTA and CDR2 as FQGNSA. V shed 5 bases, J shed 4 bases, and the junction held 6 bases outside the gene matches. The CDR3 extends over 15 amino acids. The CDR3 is CASSPGTGRNQPQHF. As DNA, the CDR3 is TGTGCCAGCAGCCCCGGGACAGGGCGAAATCAGCCCCAGCATTTT.

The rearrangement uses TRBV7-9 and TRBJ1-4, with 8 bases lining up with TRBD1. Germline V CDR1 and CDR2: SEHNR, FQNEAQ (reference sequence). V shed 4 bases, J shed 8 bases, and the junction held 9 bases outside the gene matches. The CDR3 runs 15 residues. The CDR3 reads CASSSLRGRGEKLFF. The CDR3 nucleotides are TGTGCCAGCAGCTCTCTCAGGGGGCGCGGCGAAAAACTGTTTTTT.

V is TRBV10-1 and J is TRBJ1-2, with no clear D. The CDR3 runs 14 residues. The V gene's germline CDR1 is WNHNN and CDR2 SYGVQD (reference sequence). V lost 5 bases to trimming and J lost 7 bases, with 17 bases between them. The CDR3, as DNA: TGCGCCAGCAGTCCGACTCCGGAGGACGGTGGCTACACCTTC. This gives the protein CASSPTPEDGGYTF.

In DNA form, the CDR3 reads TGTGCCAGTAGTACCCCCCTTGGGCGGGCAGACTACGAGCAGTACTTC. It is translated as CASSTPLGRADYEQYF. J is TRBJ2-7 and V is TRBV19; D perhaps matches TRBD2 (5 bases). Trimming took off 4 bases at V and 3 bases at J, with 19 bases between the two ends. The CDR3 sequence is 16 residues long. Germline V CDR1 and CDR2: LNHDA, SQIVND (reference sequence).

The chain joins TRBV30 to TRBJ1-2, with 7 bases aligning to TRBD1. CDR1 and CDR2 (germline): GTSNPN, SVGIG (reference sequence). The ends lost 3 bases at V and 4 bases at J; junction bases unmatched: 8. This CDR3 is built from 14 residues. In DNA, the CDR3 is TGTGCCTGGAGAAGATCAGACAGGGTCTATGGCTACACCTTC. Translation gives CAWRRSDRVYGYTF.

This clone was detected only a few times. The CDR3 loop is CASSPAQLSNQPQHF. In nucleotides, the CDR3 is TGTGCCAGCAGCCCCGCTCAACTTAGCAATCAGCCCCAGCATTTT. V gene TRBV28 combines with J gene TRBJ1-5; no clear D gene. The germline V gene encodes CDR1 MDHEN and CDR2 SYDVKM. This CDR3 comprises 15 residues. The germline V and J ends were trimmed by 6 bases and 0 bases, with 12 bases remaining between them.

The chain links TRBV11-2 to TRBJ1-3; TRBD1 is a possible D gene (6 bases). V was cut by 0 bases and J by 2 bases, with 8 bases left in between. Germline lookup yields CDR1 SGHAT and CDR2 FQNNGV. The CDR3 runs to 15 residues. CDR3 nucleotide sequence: TGTGCCAGCAGCTTAGATACAGGGCCTGGAAACACCATATATTTT. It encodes CASSLDTGPGNTIYF.

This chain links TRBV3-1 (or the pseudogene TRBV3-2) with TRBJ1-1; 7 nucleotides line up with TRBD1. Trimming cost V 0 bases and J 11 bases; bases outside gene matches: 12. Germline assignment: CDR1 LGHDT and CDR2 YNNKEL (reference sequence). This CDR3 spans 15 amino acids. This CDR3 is CASSQDRGGGTVAFF. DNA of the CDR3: TGTGCCAGCAGCCAAGATCGGGGAGGAGGGACAGTGGCTTTCTTT.

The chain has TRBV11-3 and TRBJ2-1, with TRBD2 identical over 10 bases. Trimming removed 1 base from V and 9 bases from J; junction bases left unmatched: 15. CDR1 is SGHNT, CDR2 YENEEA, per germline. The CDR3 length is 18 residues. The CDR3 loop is CASSLGGMFTSGNSEQFF. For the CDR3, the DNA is TGTGCCAGCAGCTTAGGTGGTATGTTCACTAGCGGGAATAGTGAGCAGTTCTTC.

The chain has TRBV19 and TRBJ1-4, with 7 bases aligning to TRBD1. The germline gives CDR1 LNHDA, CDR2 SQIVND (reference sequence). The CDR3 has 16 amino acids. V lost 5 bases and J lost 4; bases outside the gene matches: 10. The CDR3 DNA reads TGTGCCAGTAGTGCCCCGACAGGGCGGAGTAATGAAAAACTGTTTTTT. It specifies CASSAPTGRSNEKLFF.

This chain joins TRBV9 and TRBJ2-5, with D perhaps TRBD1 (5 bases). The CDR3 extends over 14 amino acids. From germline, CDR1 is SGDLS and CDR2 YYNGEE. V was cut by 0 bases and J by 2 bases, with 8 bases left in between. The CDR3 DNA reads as TGTGCCAGCAGCGTAGTAGGGGATCAAGAGACCCAGTACTTC. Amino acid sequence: CASSVVGDQETQYF.